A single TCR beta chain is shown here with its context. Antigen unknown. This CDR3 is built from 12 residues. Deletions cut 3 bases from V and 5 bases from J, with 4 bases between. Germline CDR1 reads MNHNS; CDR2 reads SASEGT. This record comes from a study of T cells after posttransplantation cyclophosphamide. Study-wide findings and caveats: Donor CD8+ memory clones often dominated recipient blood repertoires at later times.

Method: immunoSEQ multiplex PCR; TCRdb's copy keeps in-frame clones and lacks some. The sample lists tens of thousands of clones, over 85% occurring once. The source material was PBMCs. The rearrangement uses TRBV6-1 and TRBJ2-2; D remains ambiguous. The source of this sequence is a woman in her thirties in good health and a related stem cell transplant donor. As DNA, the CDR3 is TGTGCCAGCAGTGACGTTACCGGGGAGCTGTTTTTT. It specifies CASSDVTGELFF.